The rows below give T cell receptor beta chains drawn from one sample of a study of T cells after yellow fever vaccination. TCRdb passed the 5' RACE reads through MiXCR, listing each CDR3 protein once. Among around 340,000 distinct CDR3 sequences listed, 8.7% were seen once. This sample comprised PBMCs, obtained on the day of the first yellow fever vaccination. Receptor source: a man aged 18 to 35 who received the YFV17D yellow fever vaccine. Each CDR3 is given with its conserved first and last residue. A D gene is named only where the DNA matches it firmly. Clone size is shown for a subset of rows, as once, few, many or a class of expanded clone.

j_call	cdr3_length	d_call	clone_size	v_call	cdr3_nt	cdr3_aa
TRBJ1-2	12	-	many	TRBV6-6	TGTGCCAGCAGTCCGGCGGGCTATGGCTACACCTTC	CASSPAGYGYTF
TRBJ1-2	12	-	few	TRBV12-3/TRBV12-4	TGTGCCAGCAGCTTCTCACGCTATGGCTACACCTTC	CASSFSRYGYTF
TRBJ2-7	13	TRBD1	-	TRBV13	TGTGCCAGCAGCTGGGACAGGGGTTACGAGCAGTACTTC	CASSWDRGYEQYF
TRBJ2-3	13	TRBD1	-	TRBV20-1	TGCAGTGCACGAGCAGGGGGCAGAGATACGCAGTATTTT	CSARAGGRDTQYF
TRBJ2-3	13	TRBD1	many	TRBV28	TGTGCCAGCCTGACAGGGGTTGGGGATACGCAGTATTTT	CASLTGVGDTQYF
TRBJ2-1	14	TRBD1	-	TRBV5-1	TGCGCCAGCGTGGGACAGGGCATGACCAATGAGCAGTTCTTC	CASVGQGMTNEQFF
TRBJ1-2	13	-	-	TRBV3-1	TGTGCCAGCAGCAAAATGGGAACAGGCGGCTACACCTTC	CASSKMGTGGYTF
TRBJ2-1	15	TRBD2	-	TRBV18	TGTGCCAGCTCACTATCTAGCGGGGGGGAAAATGAGCAGTTCTTC	CASSLSSGGENEQFF
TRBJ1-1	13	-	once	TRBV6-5	TGTGCCAGCAGTTACGGCAGCAGCACTGAAGCTTTCTTT	CASSYGSSTEAFF
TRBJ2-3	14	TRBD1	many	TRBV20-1	TGCAGTGCTAGAGGAGAGGGGGCCGGAGATACGCAGTATTTT	CSARGEGAGDTQYF
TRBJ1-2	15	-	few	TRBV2	TGTGCCAGCAGTGAAGGGTCGGGGGCCCTCTATGGCTACACCTTC	CASSEGSGALYGYTF
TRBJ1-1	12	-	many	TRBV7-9	TGTGCCAGCAGCTTCATCGGGCCTGAAGCTTTCTTT	CASSFIGPEAFF
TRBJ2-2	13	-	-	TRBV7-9	TGTGCCAGCAGCCGCCCGGACACCGGGGAGCTGTTTTTT	CASSRPDTGELFF
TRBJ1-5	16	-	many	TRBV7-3	TGTGCCAGCAGCTTGAAGGGCATCTTGAGCAATCAGCCCCAGCATTTT	CASSLKGILSNQPQHF
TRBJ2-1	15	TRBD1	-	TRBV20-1	TGCAGTGCTAGAGAGACAGGGGGCTTCGACAATGAGCAGTTCTTC	CSARETGGFDNEQFF
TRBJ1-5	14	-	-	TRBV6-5	TGTGCCAGCAGCTCTACTGACGGGGATCAGCCCCAGCATTTT	CASSSTDGDQPQHF
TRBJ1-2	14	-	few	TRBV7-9	TGTGCCAGCAGCTTACTTGCAGGGGCTCATGGCTACACCTTC	CASSLLAGAHGYTF
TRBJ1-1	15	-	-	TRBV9	TGTGCCAGCAGCGTCGAGTCGGGGGCGGACACTGAAGCTTTCTTT	CASSVESGADTEAFF
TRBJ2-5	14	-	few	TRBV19	TGTGCCAGTAGTATCGGACCGCGTCAAGAGACCCAGTACTTC	CASSIGPRQETQYF
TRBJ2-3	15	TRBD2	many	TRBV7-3	TGTGCCAGCAGCTTTCTGGGGGGGGGCACAGATACGCAGTATTTT	CASSFLGGGTDTQYF
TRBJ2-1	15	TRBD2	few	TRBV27	TGTGCCAGCAGTTTAGAGCGGGGGCCCTACAATGAGCAGTTCTTC	CASSLERGPYNEQFF
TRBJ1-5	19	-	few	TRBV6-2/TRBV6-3	TGTGCCAGCAGTGGGATTTTTGGGGGTGGTGGGATGCGCAATCAGCCCCAGCATTTT	CASSGIFGGGGMRNQPQHF
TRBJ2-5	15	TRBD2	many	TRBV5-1	TGCGCCAGCAGCTTGGAAGCGGGGACTCGAGAGACCCAGTACTTC	CASSLEAGTRETQYF
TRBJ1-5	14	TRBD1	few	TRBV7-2	TGTGCCAGCAGCCCGACAGGGGCGGACCAGCCCCAGCATTTT	CASSPTGADQPQHF
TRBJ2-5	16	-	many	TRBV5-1	TGCGCCAGCAGCCCGACCCTGGGGGGGCAACAAGAGACCCAGTACTTC	CASSPTLGGQQETQYF
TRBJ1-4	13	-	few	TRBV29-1	TGCAGCGTTGTCAGGCACCATAATGAAAAACTGTTTTTT	CSVVRHHNEKLFF
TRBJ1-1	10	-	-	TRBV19	TGTGCCGTAGGACGAACTGAAGCTTTCTTT	CAVGRTEAFF
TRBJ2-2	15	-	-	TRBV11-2	TGTGCCAGCAGCCGTGACTTCTTAAACACCGGGGAGCTGTTTTTT	CASSRDFLNTGELFF